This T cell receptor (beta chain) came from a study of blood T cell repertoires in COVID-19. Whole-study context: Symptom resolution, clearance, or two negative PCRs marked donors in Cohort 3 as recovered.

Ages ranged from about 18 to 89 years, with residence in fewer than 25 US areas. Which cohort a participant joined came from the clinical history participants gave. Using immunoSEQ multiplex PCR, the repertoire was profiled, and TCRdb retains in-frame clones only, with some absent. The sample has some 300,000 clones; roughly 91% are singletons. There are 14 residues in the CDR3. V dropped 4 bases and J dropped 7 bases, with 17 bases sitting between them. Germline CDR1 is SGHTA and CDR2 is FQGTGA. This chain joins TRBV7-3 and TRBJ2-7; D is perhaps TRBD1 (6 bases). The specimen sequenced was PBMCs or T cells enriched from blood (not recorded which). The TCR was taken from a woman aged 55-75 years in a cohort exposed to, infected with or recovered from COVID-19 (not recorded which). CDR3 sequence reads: CASSSYGTGTEQYF. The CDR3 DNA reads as TGTGCCAGCAGCTCCTACGGAACAGGGACAGAGCAGTACTTC.